Below are 15 T cell receptor beta chains sequenced from a single sample in a study of T cells in Graves' hyperthyroidism and ophthalmopathy. Amplified TCR beta CDR3 regions came from RNA transcripts. First-round RT-PCR targeting the TCR CDR3 was performed with the HTBI primer set. In TCRdb, the multiplex PCR reads were re-called with MiXCR into one record per CDR3 protein. The data hold about 160,000 distinct CDR3 sequences, with about a tenth observed a single time. The sequenced sample consisted of blood. The origin of the receptors is a woman in her late teens or twenties with Graves' hyperthyroidism that later progressed to Graves' ophthalmopathy.

This clonotype was picked up many times. V usage is TRBV2 and J usage is TRBJ1-5; 7 bases align to TRBD1. CDR1 and CDR2 (germline): SNHLY, FYNNEI. CDR3 size: 15 residues. J lost 0 bases, V lost 4 bases, and 3 bases had no gene match. CDR3: CASSGTGDSNQPQHF. CDR3 nucleotide sequence: TGTGCCAGCAGTGGTACAGGGGATAGCAATCAGCCCCAGCATTTT. The full variable domain, with the rest looked up from reference TRBV2 and TRBJ1-5, is EPEVTQTPSHQVTQMGQEVILRCVPISNHLYFYWYRQILGQKVEFLVSFYNNEISEKSEIFDDQFSVERPDGSNFTLKIRSTKLEDSAMYFCASSGTGDSNQPQHFGDGTRLSIL.

There are many counts of this clonotype. CDR3 bases: TGTGCCAGCAGCTTAGGTCGATTGGGTGGCGAGCAGTACTTC. It yields the protein CASSLGRLGGEQYF. The chain joins TRBV7-8 to TRBJ2-7; D remains unclear. This CDR3 has 14 amino acids. Germline V lookup: CDR1 SGHVS, CDR2 FQNEAQ. V was cut by 1 base and J by 6 bases, with 13 bases left in between.

This clonotype was seen repeatedly, ten times or more. J is TRBJ2-7 and V is TRBV28, with D unresolved. Germline-derived CDR1 and CDR2 are MDHEN and SYDVKM. The CDR3 extends over 11 amino acids. V was shortened by 6 bases and J by 7 bases, with 10 bases between the two germline ends. This CDR3 reads CASSRAREQYF. The DNA for the CDR3 is TGTGCCAGCAGCCGCGCCAGAGAGCAGTACTTC.

As regards this clonotype: This may come from a read error, since a much larger clone is one base off. The gene calls are TRBV28 and TRBJ1-2; D gene uncertain. Looked up from germline, CDR1 is MDHEN and CDR2 is SYDVKM. V lost 2 bases, J lost 6 bases, and 7 bases lay in between. The CDR3 sequence is 12 residues long. CDR3 sequence (DNA): TGTGCCAGCAGTTTAGGGGAAGATGGCTACACCTTC. It codes for CASSLGEDGYTF.

The chain couples TRBV12-3 or TRBV12-4 to TRBJ1-2; D unclear. CDR3 length: 14 residues. Trimming shortened V by 3 bases and J by 5 bases, and 13 bases separated the two germline ends. CDR3 DNA: TGTGCCAGCAGTTTTCGTGGCAGTTTATATGGCTACACCTTC. Translation gives CASSFRGSLYGYTF.

This clonotype was seen at least ten times. The chain links TRBV2 to TRBJ1-2, with TRBD1 matching over 7 bases. Germline CDR1 is SNHLY and CDR2 is FYNNEI. V gave up 8 bases and J gave up 2 bases; unmatched junction bases: 5. The CDR3 is made up of 13 amino acids. This chain's CDR3 is CASRWDSNYGYTF. The CDR3 DNA follows: TGTGCCAGCCGTTGGGACAGCAACTATGGCTACACCTTC.

This clonotype was detected many times. The chain's CDR3 is CASGLTSGRAGDEQFF. For the CDR3, the DNA is TGTGCCAGCGGACTCACTAGCGGGAGGGCCGGCGATGAGCAGTTCTTC. The gene calls are TRBV12-3 or TRBV12-4 and TRBJ2-1, with 13 bases fitting TRBD2. The CDR3 extends over 16 amino acids. After removal of 8 bases from V and 8 bases from J, the junction contained 12 bases not matched to a gene.

This clonotype was counted at least ten times. J is TRBJ2-7 and V is TRBV2; D remains ambiguous. Germline V gene sequence: CDR1 SNHLY, CDR2 FYNNEI. The CDR3 is made up of 15 amino acids. V dropped 6 bases and J dropped 3 bases, with 18 bases sitting between them. The chain's CDR3 is CASSVSGVPVYEQYF. In DNA form, the CDR3 reads TGTGCCAGCAGCGTCTCAGGAGTCCCCGTCTACGAGCAGTACTTC.

There are a few counts of this clonotype. V gene TRBV9 combines with J gene TRBJ2-4, with TRBD1 as a possible D gene (6 bases). Germline-derived CDR1 and CDR2 are SGDLS and YYNGEE. Trimming removed 3 bases at V and 2 bases at J, with 15 bases between. This CDR3 has 16 residues. The CDR3 nucleotides are TGTGCCAGCAGCGGAGGGGGTAGCGATTCCAAAAACATTCAGTACTTC. It yields the protein CASSGGGSDSKNIQYF.

This clonotype was detected ten times or more. The chain couples TRBV27 to TRBJ2-1; 9 positions match TRBD1. V lost 2 bases, J lost 8 bases, and 4 bases stayed unmatched. The V gene's germline CDR1 is MNHEY and CDR2 SMNVEV (reference sequence). The CDR3 has 14 residues. Written as DNA, the CDR3 is TGTGCCAGCAGTTTAGGGACAGGGAGTGATGAGCAGTTCTTC. This encodes CASSLGTGSDEQFF.

This clonotype came up many times. The chain couples TRBV11-3 to TRBJ1-1; no definite D call. The length of the CDR3 is 13 residues. The V gene lost 1 base and the J gene lost 6 bases, with 9 bases spanning the gap. CDR1 and CDR2 from the germline V gene are SGHNT and YENEEA. Here the CDR3 DNA reads TGTGCCAGCAGCTTAGTTCGGTTCGCTGAAGCTTTCTTT. Encoded protein: CASSLVRFAEAFF.

Regarding this clonotype: Given a much more abundant clone one base away, this may be a read error. The chain combines TRBV20-1 with TRBJ2-7; D is unresolved. The CDR3 length is 11 residues. Trimming removed 5 bases at V and 2 bases at J, with 7 bases between. Germline lookup yields CDR1 DFQATT and CDR2 SNEGSKA (reference sequence). Here the CDR3 DNA reads TGCAGTGCTGCGGAAACCTACGAGCAGTACTTC. The encoded protein is CSAAETYEQYF.

This clonotype was seen at least ten times. This chain connects TRBV20-1 to TRBJ1-5, with a possible D match to TRBD1 (6 bases). Germline CDR1 is DFQATT and CDR2 is SNEGSKA (reference sequence). Trimming stripped 6 bases from V and 4 bases from J, with 19 bases between. The CDR3 totals 15 residues. CDR3 sequence: CSAARGGVQNQPQHF. The CDR3 coding sequence is TGCAGTGCGGCCCGGGGGGGCGTTCAGAATCAGCCCCAGCATTTT.

This clonotype has ten or more counts. The chain links TRBV7-9 to TRBJ1-5; 8 bases map to TRBD1. This CDR3 is built from 17 residues. The J segment lost 1 base and the V segment lost 2 bases, leaving 7 bases of the junction unmatched. Germline V gene lookup returns CDR1 SEHNR and CDR2 FQNEAQ (reference sequence). The CDR3 nucleotides read TGTGCCAGCAGCTTAACTAGACAGGGGCTCAGCAATCAGCCCCAGCATTTT. Translation gives CASSLTRQGLSNQPQHF.

The sample holds many counts of this clonotype. The chain employs TRBV11-1 and TRBJ2-5; D possibly uses TRBD1 or TRBD2 (6 bases each). The germline V and J ends were trimmed by 5 bases and 13 bases, with 17 bases remaining between them. The CDR3 consists of 12 residues. Germline V lookup: CDR1 SGHAT, CDR2 FQDESV (reference sequence). CDR3 nucleotide sequence: TGTGCCAGCAGCACATTGGGGGGCAGACTGTACTTC. Its protein product is CASSTLGGRLYF. The whole variable domain, filled in from reference TRBV11-1 and TRBJ2-5, reads EAEVAQSPRYKITEKSQAVAFWCDPISGHATLYWYRQILGQGPELLVQFQDESVVDDSQLPKDRFSAERLKGVDSTLKIQPAELGDSAMYLCASSTLGGRLYFGPGTRLLVL.